These T cell receptor beta chains were read from a single sample in a study of STAT3 mutations in large granular lymphocyte leukemia. Only in-frame clones appear in the TCRdb table, and some are missing; sequencing was by immunoSEQ multiplex PCR. Altogether around 7,800 clones are present, 90% to 95% being singletons, with the ten largest covering under 50%. The sequenced material came from peripheral blood mononuclear cells. Receptors originate from a man aged 45-65 years with T-cell large granular lymphocyte leukemia. Some clones in this sample may be carry-over from other donors' samples. Each CDR3 is given with its conserved first and last residue. Fields, in order: D gene, J gene, V gene, clone size, CDR3 protein, CDR3 DNA. D genes are given only for firm matches. Clone size is shown for a subset of rows, as once, few, many or a class of expanded clone.

.	TRBJ1-1	TRBV20-1	.	CSAPQGRAFF	TGCAGTGCCCCTCAGGGCCGAGCTTTCTTT
TRBD1	TRBJ1-1	TRBV28	.	CASSFKVGQMNTEAFF	TGTGCCAGCAGTTTTAAGGTGGGACAGATGAACACTGAAGCTTTCTTT
TRBD2	TRBJ2-2	TRBV20-1	.	CSATGGGELFF	TGCAGTGCCACGGGGGGCGGGGAGCTGTTTTTT
.	TRBJ2-7	TRBV4-1	.	CASSQEGGYEQYF	TGCGCCAGCAGCCAAGAAGGGGGCTACGAGCAGTACTTC
.	TRBJ2-6	TRBV7-2	.	CASSLAPTYRTEVSSGANVLTF	TGTGCCAGCAGCTTAGCCCCAACGTATCGGACCGAGGTGTCGTCTGGGGCCAACGTCCTGACTTTC
.	TRBJ1-2	TRBV19	.	CASSMGPGKGPVGYTF	TGTGCCAGTAGTATGGGGCCAGGGAAGGGTCCCGTCGGCTACACCTTC
.	TRBJ2-3	TRBV7-9	.	CASSPGADHTQYF	TGTGCCAGCAGCCCTGGGGCGGATCATACGCAGTATTTT
.	TRBJ1-5	TRBV13	.	CASSFRGASNQPQHF	TGTGCCAGCAGCTTCCGGGGTGCTAGCAATCAGCCCCAGCATTTT
TRBD2	TRBJ2-7	TRBV7-9	.	CASSSPGLAGGWSYEQYF	TGTGCCAGCAGCTCCCCGGGACTAGCGGGAGGTTGGTCCTACGAGCAGTACTTC
.	TRBJ1-1	TRBV23-1	.	CASSQLQGNTEAFF	TGCGCCAGCAGTCAACTTCAGGGGAACACTGAAGCTTTCTTT
.	TRBJ2-7	TRBV5-4	.	CASSFQGKAYEQYF	TGTGCCAGCAGCTTTCAGGGGAAGGCCTACGAGCAGTACTTC
TRBD1	TRBJ1-1	TRBV6-6	.	CASSYLRGPEAFF	TGTGCCAGCAGTTACTTAAGGGGGCCTGAAGCTTTCTTT
.	TRBJ2-7	TRBV1	.	CTSSRGQGAHEQYF	TGCACCAGCAGCCGTGGACAGGGGGCCCACGAGCAGTACTTC
.	TRBJ1-1	TRBV29-1	.	CSAARTQDIGSAFF	TGCAGCGCAGCAAGAACCCAGGACATCGGCTCGGCTTTCTTT
.	TRBJ2-2	TRBV11-3	.	CASSPHGTGELFF	TGTGCCAGCAGCCCGCACGGCACCGGGGAGCTGTTTTTT
.	TRBJ2-7	TRBV14	.	CASSAGQHITYEQYF	TGTGCCAGCAGCGCGGGACAGCACATCACCTACGAGCAGTACTTC
.	TRBJ1-2	TRBV5-6	.	CASSRANYGYTF	TGTGCCAGCAGCAGAGCGAACTATGGCTACACCTTC
.	TRBJ2-7	TRBV4-1	.	CASSHRDLYEQYF	TGCGCCAGCAGCCACAGGGACCTCTACGAGCAGTACTTC
.	TRBJ2-7	TRBV4-3	.	CASSPEARVTYEQYF	TGCGCCAGCAGCCCCGAAGCCCGGGTTACCTACGAGCAGTACTTC
.	TRBJ1-1	TRBV5-1	.	CASSLEGGNTEAFF	TGCGCCAGCAGCTTGGAAGGAGGGAACACTGAAGCTTTCTTT
TRBD1	TRBJ1-1	TRBV30	.	CAWTRGGGPEAFF	TGTGCCTGGACTCGAGGGGGCGGTCCTGAAGCTTTCTTT
.	TRBJ1-5	TRBV6-5	.	CASKSPNQPQHF	TGTGCCAGCAAGTCCCCGAATCAGCCCCAGCATTTT
TRBD1	TRBJ1-6	TRBV14	few	CASSRGTGAYSPLHF	TGTGCCAGCAGCAGAGGAACAGGGGCATATTCACCCCTCCACTTT
.	TRBJ1-5	TRBV18	.	CASSTKNPGIRVKDQPQHF	TGTGCCAGCTCAACCAAAAATCCGGGCATAAGGGTGAAGGATCAGCCCCAGCATTTT
.	TRBJ2-3	TRBV5-4	.	CASSLGPAGKRPGTQYF	TGTGCCAGCAGCTTGGGCCCCGCAGGGAAGCGACCAGGTACGCAGTATTTT
TRBD1	TRBJ2-7	TRBV27	.	CATRAQGAPYEQYF	TGTGCCACCAGAGCACAGGGGGCCCCCTACGAGCAGTACTTC
TRBD1	TRBJ1-4	TRBV5-4	.	CASSIGQGGLFF	TGTGCCAGCAGCATAGGACAGGGGGGACTGTTTTTT
.	TRBJ2-3	TRBV5-1	.	CASSYTGGTDTQYF	TGCGCCAGCAGCTACACGGGGGGCACAGATACGCAGTATTTT
TRBD2	TRBJ2-1	TRBV9	.	CASSVEPPSGFYNEQFF	TGTGCCAGCAGCGTAGAGCCCCCTAGCGGATTCTACAATGAGCAGTTCTTC
.	TRBJ1-2	TRBV7-3	once	CASSLEHNYGYTF	TGTGCCAGCAGCTTAGAACATAACTATGGCTACACCTTC
.	TRBJ2-5	TRBV27	.	CASGGWKTETQYF	TGTGCCAGCGGGGGGTGGAAGACAGAGACCCAGTACTTC
TRBD2	TRBJ2-5	TRBV14	.	CASSQDAGGGPQETQYF	TGTGCCAGCAGCCAAGATGCGGGCGGGGGGCCGCAAGAGACCCAGTACTTC
TRBD1	TRBJ1-2	TRBV25-1	.	CASSGSPGQGVNLF	TGTGCCAGCAGTGGATCCCCGGGACAGGGAGTTAATCTCTTC
TRBD2	TRBJ2-1	TRBV5-4	few	CASSLRFSGVYNEQFF	TGTGCCAGCAGCTTGCGCTTTAGCGGGGTATACAATGAGCAGTTCTTC
.	TRBJ2-7	TRBV7-2	.	CASSMASVRTYEQYF	TGTGCCAGCAGCATGGCTTCGGTCAGGACCTACGAGCAGTACTTC
.	TRBJ1-6	TRBV6-5	.	CASSYRPGNNSPLHF	TGTGCCAGCAGTTACCGCCCGGGGAATAATTCACCCCTCCACTTT
.	TRBJ2-7	TRBV19	once	CASSLTNYEQYF	TGTGCCAGTAGTCTGACTAACTACGAGCAGTACTTC
TRBD1	TRBJ1-1	TRBV5-1	.	CASTLPQGAGTEAFF	TGCGCCAGCACCCTTCCACAGGGGGCTGGGACTGAAGCTTTCTTT
.	TRBJ1-5	TRBV28	once	CASSSGRNGQPQHF	TGTGCCAGCAGTTCCGGACGTAACGGTCAGCCCCAGCATTTT
TRBD2	TRBJ2-7	TRBV9	.	CASLHRDYNSYEQYF	TGTGCCAGCTTGCACCGGGACTACAACTCCTACGAGCAGTACTTC
.	TRBJ1-1	TRBV5-1	.	CASSLKGLNTEAFF	TGCGCCAGCAGCTTGAAGGGCCTGAACACTGAAGCTTTCTTT
.	TRBJ2-7	TRBV5-1	.	CASSVAGLSYEQYF	TGCGCCAGCAGCGTGGCCGGACTCTCCTACGAGCAGTACTTC
TRBD1	TRBJ1-2	TRBV2	.	CASRTGHGYTF	TGTGCCAGCAGGACAGGGCATGGCTACACCTTC
.	TRBJ2-2	TRBV2	few	CASSVARTGELFF	TGTGCCAGCAGTGTCGCGCGGACCGGGGAGCTGTTTTTT
.	TRBJ2-5	TRBV7-8	.	CASSPRRLQETQYF	TGTGCCAGCAGCCCTAGACGGCTCCAAGAGACCCAGTACTTC
TRBD1	TRBJ2-3	TRBV5-1	.	CASSSRQGYTDTQYF	TGCGCCAGCAGCTCTAGACAGGGTTACACAGATACGCAGTATTTT
.	TRBJ2-7	TRBV9	.	CASSVAYGRSYEQYF	TGTGCCAGCAGCGTAGCATACGGCCGCTCCTACGAGCAGTACTTC
TRBD2	TRBJ2-1	TRBV7-9	.	CASSSGLAGFEQFF	TGTGCCAGCAGCTCGGGACTAGCGGGATTTGAGCAGTTCTTC
.	TRBJ2-5	TRBV5-4	.	CASSLATVETQYF	TGTGCCAGCAGCTTAGCGACGGTTGAGACCCAGTACTTC
.	TRBJ2-5	TRBV29-1	.	CSVEELGETQYF	TGCAGCGTTGAGGAATTGGGGGAGACCCAGTACTTC
TRBD1	TRBJ1-2	TRBV2	.	CASRPTGDYGYTF	TGTGCCAGCAGACCGACAGGGGACTATGGCTACACCTTC
.	TRBJ2-5	TRBV30	.	CAWSPPGGETQYF	TGTGCCTGGAGTCCACCCGGAGGGGAGACCCAGTACTTC